This record covers a single T cell receptor (beta chain). What it recognizes is unknown. This entry is derived from a study of T cell responses to AZD1222 COVID-19 vaccine. Broader study findings: Donors were chiefly white British, with a greater number of females, and clonal diversity was perhaps underestimated. CD4 TCRs linked to vaccination spanned spike, dominating at 160-218 and 743-854.

V was cut by 6 bases and J by 1 base, with 10 bases left in between. Germline V gene sequence: CDR1 MDHEN, CDR2 SYDVKM. This CDR3 contains 14 residues. The assay was immunoSEQ multiplex PCR, and TCRdb's table has in-frame clones only and misses some. This sample has around 110,000 clones; 80% to 95% occur once, and the top ten carry around 8.6%. Sequenced here: peripheral blood, sampled 28 days after the second AZD1222 dose. The receptor was isolated from an adult who received the AZD1222 COVID-19 vaccine. V is TRBV28 and J is TRBJ1-3; D gene ambiguous. Written as DNA, the CDR3 is TGTGCCAGCAGGCTAGGGAGGTCTGGAAACACCATATATTTT. It codes for CASRLGRSGNTIYF.